The rows below give T cell receptor beta chains drawn from one sample of a study of blood T cells in healthy people across ages. MiXCR, run by TCRdb on the 5' RACE reads, gives a single entry per CDR3 protein. The sample carries around 1.5 million distinct CDR3 sequences, 35% to 45% recorded once. The source material was blood. Receptor source: a woman in her late teens or twenties in good health. CDR3s include the opening cysteine and the closing phenylalanine or tryptophan. D genes are given only for firm matches. Where a row states a size, it is once, few, many or the class of an expanded clone; other rows omit it.

few	TRBD2	TRBV6-1	TRBJ2-1	TGTGCCAGCAGTGCCTCCGGGACTAGCATGTTCAATGAGCAGTTCTTC	CASSASGTSMFNEQFF
many	TRBD1	TRBV20-1	TRBJ2-3	TGCAGTGCCCCGCTTGCGCCAGGGGGCGATCTAGATACGCAGTATTTT	CSAPLAPGGDLDTQYF
NA	NA	TRBV21-1	TRBJ1-4	TGTGCCAGCAGCACGGGGACGGGGGCCAATGAAAAACTGTTTTTT	CASSTGTGANEKLFF
NA	NA	TRBV25-1	TRBJ2-5	TGTGCCAGCAGCCCAATGGGGCGGCTTGGAGAGACCCAGTACTTC	CASSPMGRLGETQYF
few	NA	TRBV14	TRBJ1-1	TGTGCCAGCAGCCAAGGGCCCGGGCGGAACACTGAAGCTTTCTTT	CASSQGPGRNTEAFF
NA	TRBD1	TRBV10-3	TRBJ2-1	TGTGCCATCAGTGGGGGAGCGACAGGGATCGTTGGCGGCCCCTACAATGAGCAGTTCTTC	CAISGGATGIVGGPYNEQFF
few	NA	TRBV2	TRBJ2-4	TGTGCCAGCAGTGATTCCGCAGCCAAAAACATTCAGTACTTC	CASSDSAAKNIQYF
NA	NA	TRBV7-9	TRBJ1-4	TGTGCCAGCAGTCAAAACCTCAGGGGAACTAATGAAAAACTGTTTTTT	CASSQNLRGTNEKLFF
many	NA	TRBV7-2	TRBJ2-3	TGTGCCAGCAGCTTCTCGGCGGGGATCACAGATACGCAGTATTTT	CASSFSAGITDTQYF
NA	NA	TRBV7-2	TRBJ2-4	TGTGCCAGCAGCCCCTCCACAACGGGCCTAGCCAAAAACATTCAGTACTTC	CASSPSTTGLAKNIQYF
many	TRBD2	TRBV7-2	TRBJ2-5	TGTGCCAGCAGCTTAGCTAGCGGGGGTGGACAAGAGACCCAGTACTTC	CASSLASGGGQETQYF
few	TRBD2	TRBV5-1	TRBJ2-1	TGCGCCAGCAGCTTGGCACTAGCGGGGTGGAGCTCCTACAATGAGCAGTTCTTC	CASSLALAGWSSYNEQFF
NA	NA	TRBV10-3	TRBJ2-3	TGTGCCACCAGTGAGTCATACGGGGGGCGGACAGATACGCAGTATTTT	CATSESYGGRTDTQYF
few	NA	TRBV12-3/TRBV12-4	TRBJ1-1	TGTGCCAGCAGTAGACAGGCGGAAGCTTTCTTT	CASSRQAEAFF
few	TRBD1	TRBV15	TRBJ2-7	TGTGCCACCAGCGCTGACAGGGGATACTACGAGCAGTACTTC	CATSADRGYYEQYF
few	TRBD2	TRBV27	TRBJ2-1	TGTGCCAGCAGTTTAAACTCAGCGGGGGAGCAGTTCTTC	CASSLNSAGEQFF
few	TRBD1	TRBV4-1	TRBJ2-7	TGCGCCAGCAGCCAAGTCAAGGGGACAGGGGAGCAGTACTTC	CASSQVKGTGEQYF
NA	NA	TRBV4-2	TRBJ2-1	TGTGCCAGCAGCCAAGATGAGGGTTCCTCCTACAATGAGCAGTTCTTC	CASSQDEGSSYNEQFF
NA	NA	TRBV12-3/TRBV12-4	TRBJ1-1	TGTGCCAGCAGCCCCGGACAGAGTGAAGCTTTCTTT	CASSPGQSEAFF
NA	TRBD2	TRBV12-3/TRBV12-4	TRBJ2-3	TGTGCCAGCGCCGGGAGACTAGCGGGGGCCACAGATACGCAGTATTTT	CASAGRLAGATDTQYF
NA	NA	TRBV12-3/TRBV12-4	TRBJ2-3	TGTGCCAGCAGTTTGAAAAATCCGGGCACAGCTACGCAGTATTTT	CASSLKNPGTATQYF
NA	TRBD2	TRBV2	TRBJ2-1	TGTGCCAGCATCGGACTAGCGGGAGGCCCCTACAATGAGCAGTTCTTC	CASIGLAGGPYNEQFF
few	TRBD1	TRBV27	TRBJ2-7	TGTGCCAGCAGTTGGGACAGGAAGTACGAGCAGTACTTC	CASSWDRKYEQYF
NA	NA	TRBV20-1	TRBJ2-7	TGCAGTGCATCCACTAGCTCCGAGCAGTACTTC	CSASTSSEQYF
NA	NA	TRBV14	TRBJ2-3	TGTGCCAGCAGCCAAGTCTCAGGGCCGGGTACGCAGTATTTT	CASSQVSGPGTQYF
NA	NA	TRBV29-1	TRBJ2-3	TGCAGCGGGTCTAGCGCCACAGATACGCAGTATTTT	CSGSSATDTQYF
NA	TRBD2	TRBV29-1	TRBJ2-7	TGCAGCGGTGGGACTAGCGGAGCCAACAATGAGCAGTACTTC	CSGGTSGANNEQYF
NA	NA	TRBV20-1	TRBJ2-7	TGCGGTGCCGGGGGCGGAGGGCTAGCAGTGAACGAGCAGTACTTC	CGAGGGGLAVNEQYF
NA	NA	TRBV28	TRBJ2-5	TGTGCCAGCAGTTTATCGGGGCCAGAGACCCAGTACTTC	CASSLSGPETQYF
few	NA	TRBV7-9	TRBJ2-1	TGTGCCAGCAACCCGAGTGGTCGGCGGGACTCCTACAATGAGCAGTTCTTC	CASNPSGRRDSYNEQFF
few	NA	TRBV29-1	TRBJ1-2	TGCAGCGTTTTCGGGGGCACGGGTGGCTACACCTTC	CSVFGGTGGYTF
few	TRBD1	TRBV24-1	TRBJ1-2	TGTGCCACCAGAGGACAGGACTATGGCTACACCTTC	CATRGQDYGYTF
few	TRBD1	TRBV15	TRBJ1-1	TGTGCCACCAGCCAGGGGGCGGGTGAAGCTTTCTTT	CATSQGAGEAFF
few	NA	TRBV6-1	TRBJ2-2	TGTGCCAGCAGTCTCGGGGGGCCGAACACCGGGGAGCTGTTTTTT	CASSLGGPNTGELFF
NA	NA	TRBV20-1	TRBJ1-1	TGCAGTGCTAGGAGAGCGAACACTGAAGCTTTCTTT	CSARRANTEAFF
NA	TRBD2	TRBV3-1	TRBJ2-7	TGTGCCAGCAGCCAAGTGTCTAGCGGGACCCCCTACGAGCAGTACTTC	CASSQVSSGTPYEQYF
few	TRBD1	TRBV13	TRBJ2-7	TGTGCCAGCAAACAGGGGGCGGTCTACGAGCAGTACTTC	CASKQGAVYEQYF
NA	NA	TRBV9	TRBJ2-7	TGTGCCAGCAGCGTAGGGGGGATTTTTCAAGGGTCCTACGAGCAGTACTTC	CASSVGGIFQGSYEQYF
NA	NA	TRBV15	TRBJ2-1	TGTGCCACCAGCAGAGATAAGCGGCAGGGGAAGTCCTACAATGAGCAGTTCTTC	CATSRDKRQGKSYNEQFF
few	NA	TRBV9	TRBJ2-1	TGTGCCAGCACACCACAGGACGCCTACAATGAGCAGTTCTTC	CASTPQDAYNEQFF
NA	TRBD1	TRBV6-2/TRBV6-3	TRBJ2-7	TGTGCCAGCAGTAAGACAGGGGCATACGAGCAGTACTTC	CASSKTGAYEQYF
NA	NA	TRBV9	TRBJ1-2	TGTGCCAGCAGCCGGGACGTACTCTCCTATGGCTACACCTTC	CASSRDVLSYGYTF
once	TRBD2	TRBV20-1	TRBJ2-3	TGCAGTGCTAGAGAGGGACTAGCGGGGATGCGACATACGCGGTATTTT	CSAREGLAGMRHTRYF
NA	TRBD1	TRBV29-1	TRBJ1-2	TGCAGCGTTGTGACAGGGAACGGCTACACCTTC	CSVVTGNGYTF
NA	TRBD2	TRBV5-1	TRBJ2-3	TGCGCCAGCAGCCGAAGCGGAAGCGGGAGGGCCGCAGATACGCAGTATTTT	CASSRSGSGRAADTQYF
once	TRBD1	TRBV4-1	TRBJ1-1	TGCGCCAGCAGCCAAGAACAGGGGATCACTGAAGCTTTCTTT	CASSQEQGITEAFF
NA	TRBD2	TRBV20-1	TRBJ2-7	TGCAGTGCTAGAGATCAGCGGGGGGGGTACAATGAGCAGTACTTC	CSARDQRGGYNEQYF
once	NA	TRBV2	TRBJ1-2	TGTGCCAGCAGTGGGAGGGGAAACTATGGCTACACCTTC	CASSGRGNYGYTF
NA	NA	TRBV6-1	TRBJ2-5	TGTGCCAGCAGTGAGGGGACTCCCCCTCGGGAGCAGTACTTC	CASSEGTPPREQYF
few	TRBD2	TRBV20-1	TRBJ2-7	TGCAGTGCCCGCAAAGGGACTAGCGGTCCCTACGAGCAGTACTTC	CSARKGTSGPYEQYF
NA	NA	TRBV5-1	TRBJ1-2	TGCGCCAGCCGTGACAGAAACGGCTACACCTTC	CASRDRNGYTF
NA	NA	TRBV6-5	TRBJ2-5	TGTGCCAGCAGTTACTCCACGACAGAGACCCAGTACTTC	CASSYSTTETQYF
once	NA	TRBV28	TRBJ2-3	TGTGCCAGCAGTTCTCCGACGGATAGCACAGATACGCAGTATTTT	CASSSPTDSTDTQYF
NA	NA	TRBV9	TRBJ1-4	TGTGCCAGCAGCAAGCGGACAACCTCAACTAATGAAAAACTGTTTTTT	CASSKRTTSTNEKLFF
few	TRBD1	TRBV7-9	TRBJ2-7	TGTGCCAGCAGCTATGGACAGGGGGAAGCGTACCAGTACTTC	CASSYGQGEAYQYF